This T cell receptor (beta chain) was found in a study of cytomegalovirus exposure and HLA in healthy donors. The study's findings and limits: The study designated 150 or so TCR beta chains cytomegalovirus-associated. The Asian-associated ancestry cluster reportedly had fewer N-insertions than the approximately 670-donor mean in a later analysis.

PCR involved 60 Vbeta and 13 Jbeta primers. Assay used: immunoSEQ multiplex PCR; TCRdb lists only in-frame clones, some missing. The sample shows about 180,000 clones, 82% of them seen only once. As concerns this clone: As yet, its antigen is unknown.

Germline V gene sequence: CDR1 SQVTM, CDR2 ANQGSEA. The V and J ends lost 4 bases and 2 bases, in that order; junction bases with no gene match: 4. The CDR3 sequence is 14 residues long. The rearrangement joins TRBV29-1 to TRBJ1-3; TRBD1 matches 8 bases. Material for sequencing was PBMCs. The sequence was collected from a man in his forties or fifties in good health and CMV-seronegative. CDR3 bases: TGCAGCGTTGGTCAGGGGGCTGCTGGAAACACCATATATTTT. Protein sequence: CSVGQGAAGNTIYF.